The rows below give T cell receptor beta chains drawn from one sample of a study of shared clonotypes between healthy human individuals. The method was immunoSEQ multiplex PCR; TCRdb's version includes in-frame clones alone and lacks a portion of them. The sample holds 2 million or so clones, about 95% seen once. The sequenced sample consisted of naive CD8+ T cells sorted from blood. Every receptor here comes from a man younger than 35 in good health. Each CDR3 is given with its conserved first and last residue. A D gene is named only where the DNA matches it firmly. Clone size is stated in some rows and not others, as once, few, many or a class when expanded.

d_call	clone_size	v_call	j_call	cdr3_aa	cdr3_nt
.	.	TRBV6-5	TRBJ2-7	CASSSGGPVHEQYF	TGTGCCAGCAGTTCTGGGGGCCCCGTCCACGAGCAGTACTTC
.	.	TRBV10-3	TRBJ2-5	CAISDGPRGETQYF	TGTGCCATCAGTGACGGGCCAAGGGGAGAGACCCAGTACTTC
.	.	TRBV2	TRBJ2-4	CATSGAKNIQYF	TGTGCCACTTCTGGGGCCAAAAACATTCAGTACTTC
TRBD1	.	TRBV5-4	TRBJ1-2	CASSQGTGRNGYTF	TGTGCCAGCAGCCAGGGGACAGGTCGTAATGGCTACACCTTC
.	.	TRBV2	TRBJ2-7	CASYPGNTYEQYF	TGTGCCAGCTATCCAGGAAACACCTACGAGCAGTACTTC
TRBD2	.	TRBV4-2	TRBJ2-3	CASSQEFSLAGSTDTQYF	TGTGCCAGCAGCCAAGAATTCTCACTAGCGGGGAGCACAGATACGCAGTATTTT
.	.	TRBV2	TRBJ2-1	CASSEGDIHEQFF	TGTGCCAGCAGTGAAGGGGATATACATGAGCAGTTCTTC
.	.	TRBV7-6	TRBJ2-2	CASIPTVRLDDGELFF	TGTGCCAGCATCCCGACGGTGAGACTAGACGACGGGGAGCTGTTTTTT
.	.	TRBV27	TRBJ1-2	CASSSTPTGYGYTF	TGTGCCAGCAGTTCGACTCCGACAGGTTATGGCTACACCTTC
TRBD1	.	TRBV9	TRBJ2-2	CASSARTGGELFF	TGTGCCAGCAGCGCTCGGACAGGAGGGGAGCTGTTTTTT
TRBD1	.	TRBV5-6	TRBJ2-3	CASSLGDREAADTQYF	TGTGCCAGCAGCTTGGGGGACAGGGAAGCTGCAGATACGCAGTATTTT
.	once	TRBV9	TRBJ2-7	CASSLGPSSYEQYF	TGTGCCAGCAGCCTCGGTCCTAGCTCCTACGAGCAGTACTTC
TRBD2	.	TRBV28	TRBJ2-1	CASSSLAGVYNEQFF	TGTGCCAGCAGTTCACTAGCGGGGGTCTACAATGAGCAGTTCTTC
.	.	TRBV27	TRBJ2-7	CASSLSRGYEQYF	TGTGCCAGCAGTTTGTCCAGAGGCTACGAGCAGTACTTC
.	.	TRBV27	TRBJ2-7	CASTPTGGWNEQYF	TGTGCCAGCACACCGACAGGTGGTTGGAACGAGCAGTACTTC
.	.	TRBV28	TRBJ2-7	CASRPPGSAYEQYF	TGTGCCAGCAGGCCGCCGGGATCAGCCTACGAGCAGTACTTC